These 11 T cell receptor beta chains were all obtained from the same sample, sequenced in a study of technical replicates of blood from several donors. Here immunoSEQ multiplex PCR was the method, and the copy in TCRdb shows in-frame clones only, minus some. In the table there are over 70,000 clones, about 94% of which are singletons. The sample consisted of T cells isolated from PBMCs. Receptor source: a human donor in good health.

The genes are TRBV19 and TRBJ2-7; D uncertain. CDR1 is LNHDA, CDR2 SQIVND, per germline (reference sequence). The CDR3 extends over 12 amino acids. V was clipped by 4 bases and J by 7 bases, with 11 bases between them. In DNA, the CDR3 is TGTGCCAGTAGTACTGGGTCGCGGGAGCAGTACTTC. Protein: CASSTGSREQYF.

This clone is a singleton in its sample. This chain links TRBV7-2 with TRBJ2-1; D is possibly TRBD2 (6 bases). Trimming took 1 base from V and 4 from J, leaving 14 bases between them. The CDR3 loop spans 16 amino acids. CDR1 is SGHTA, CDR2 FQGNSA, per germline. CDR3 sequence reads: CASSLVARGYYNEQFF. The CDR3 DNA reads TGTGCCAGCAGCTTAGTAGCCCGGGGGTATTACAATGAGCAGTTCTTC.

The rearrangement joins TRBV5-1 to TRBJ2-1, with D maybe TRBD2 (6 bases). Looked up from germline, CDR1 is SGHRS and CDR2 is YFSETQ. Trimming took 4 bases from V and 6 from J, leaving 14 bases between them. The CDR3 loop spans 14 amino acids. The DNA for the CDR3 is TGCGCCAGCAGCACGGCGGGGAGGCTCAATGAGCAGTTCTTC. It specifies CASSTAGRLNEQFF.

V and J are TRBV4-1 and TRBJ2-7, with D possibly being TRBD2 (6 bases). V was clipped by 3 bases and J by 0 bases, with 9 bases between them. Germline V gene sequence: CDR1 MGHRA, CDR2 YSYEKL. The CDR3 has 14 amino acids. This CDR3 is CASSQRDGSYEQYF. The CDR3 region has the DNA TGCGCCAGCAGCCAGCGGGACGGCTCCTACGAGCAGTACTTC.

This sequence joins TRBV4-3 and TRBJ2-7; D possibly corresponds to TRBD2 (5 bases). V gave up 1 base and J gave up 2 bases, with 12 bases separating them. The CDR3 has 15 amino acids. CDR1 LGHNA and CDR2 YSLEER come from the germline V gene. In DNA form, the CDR3 reads TGCGCCAGCAGCCAAGCCATTGGACTCCCCTACGAGCAGTACTTC. The encoded protein is CASSQAIGLPYEQYF.

This chain connects TRBV11-2 to TRBJ2-3; the match to TRBD1 covers 8 bases. The V gene end was trimmed by 7 bases and the J gene end by 0 bases; junction bases not matched to a gene: 6. The CDR3 sequence is 15 residues long. Germline V lookup: CDR1 SGHAT, CDR2 FQNNGV. This CDR3 reads CASTEGQASTDTQYF. The CDR3 bases are TGTGCCAGCACCGAGGGACAGGCTAGCACAGATACGCAGTATTTT.

This clone was seen a single time. Here the CDR3 reads CASSFTLGGGYNEQFF. The CDR3 nucleotides read TGTGCCAGCAGCTTTACCCTTGGGGGCGGTTACAATGAGCAGTTCTTC. The rearrangement links TRBV14 to TRBJ2-1, with D perhaps matching TRBD1 (6 bases). Germline-derived CDR1 and CDR2 are SGHDN and FVKESK. This CDR3 region has 16 residues. V was pared by 5 bases and J by 4 bases, with 18 bases between.

The chain combines TRBV19 with TRBJ1-5; no firm D call. The germline V and J ends were trimmed by 10 bases and 0 bases, with 16 bases remaining between them. This CDR3 comprises 15 residues. Looked up from germline, CDR1 is LNHDA and CDR2 is SQIVND (reference sequence). In DNA form, the CDR3 reads TGTGCCACCTTACTAGGGCCGGGTAGCAATCAGCCCCAGCATTTT. Its protein product is CATLLGPGSNQPQHF.

This sequence joins TRBV9 and TRBJ1-5; D not resolved. Trimming took off 0 bases at V and 4 bases at J, with 8 bases between the two ends. Germline assignment: CDR1 SGDLS and CDR2 YYNGEE. The CDR3 totals 14 residues. In nucleotides, the CDR3 is TGTGCCAGCAGCGTAGGGCCAGAAAATCAGCCCCAGCATTTT. Its translation: CASSVGPENQPQHF.

The DNA for the CDR3 is TGTGCCACTTCCGTTAAGCGGGGAGTTACGAGGCAGTACTTC. Protein sequence: CATSVKRGVTRQYF. This chain joins TRBV2 and TRBJ2-7; TRBD2 aligns across 7 bases. V gave up 10 bases and J gave up 9 bases; unmatched junction bases: 18. Looked up from germline, CDR1 is SNHLY and CDR2 is FYNNEI. There are 14 residues in the CDR3.

The chain joins TRBV19 to TRBJ1-1, with 7 bases aligning to TRBD1. CDR3 length: 14 residues. Unmatched junction bases numbered 5, after V lost 6 bases and J lost 1 base. Germline V gene lookup returns CDR1 LNHDA and CDR2 SQIVND (reference sequence). Here the CDR3 reads CASSPAGGNTEAFF. CDR3 DNA sequence: TGTGCCAGTAGCCCCGCAGGGGGGAACACTGAAGCTTTCTTT.